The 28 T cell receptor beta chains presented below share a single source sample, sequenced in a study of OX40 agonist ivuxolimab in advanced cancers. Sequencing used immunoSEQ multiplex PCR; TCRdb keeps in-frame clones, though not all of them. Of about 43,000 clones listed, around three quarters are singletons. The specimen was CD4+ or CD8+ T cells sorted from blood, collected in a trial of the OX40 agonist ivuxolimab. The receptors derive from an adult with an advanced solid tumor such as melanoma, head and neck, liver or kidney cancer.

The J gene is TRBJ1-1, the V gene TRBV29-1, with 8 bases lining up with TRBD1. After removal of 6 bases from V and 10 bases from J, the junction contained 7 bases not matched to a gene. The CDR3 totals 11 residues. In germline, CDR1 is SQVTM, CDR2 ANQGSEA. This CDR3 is CSVQGAGSAFF. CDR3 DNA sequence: TGCAGCGTCCAGGGGGCGGGTTCAGCTTTCTTT.

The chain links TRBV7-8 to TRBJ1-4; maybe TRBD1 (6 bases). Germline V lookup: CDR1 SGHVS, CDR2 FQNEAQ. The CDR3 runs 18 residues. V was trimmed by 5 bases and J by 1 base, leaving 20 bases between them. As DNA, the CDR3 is TGTGCCAGCAGCCCCGCCCAGCAGGGGAGTGGAACTAATGAAAAACTGTTTTTT. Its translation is CASSPAQQGSGTNEKLFF.

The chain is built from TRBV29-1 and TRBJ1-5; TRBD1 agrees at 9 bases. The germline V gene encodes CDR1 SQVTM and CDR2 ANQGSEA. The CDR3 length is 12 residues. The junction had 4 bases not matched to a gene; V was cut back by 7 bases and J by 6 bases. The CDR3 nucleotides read TGCAGCGCGGGACAGGGCAGTCAGCCCCAGCATTTT. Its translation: CSAGQGSQPQHF.

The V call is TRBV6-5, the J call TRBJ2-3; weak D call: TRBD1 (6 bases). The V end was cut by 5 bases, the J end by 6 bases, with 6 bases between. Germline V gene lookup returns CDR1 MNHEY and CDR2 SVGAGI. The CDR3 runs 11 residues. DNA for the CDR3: TGTGCCAGCAGTGACAGGGATACGCAGTATTTT. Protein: CASSDRDTQYF.

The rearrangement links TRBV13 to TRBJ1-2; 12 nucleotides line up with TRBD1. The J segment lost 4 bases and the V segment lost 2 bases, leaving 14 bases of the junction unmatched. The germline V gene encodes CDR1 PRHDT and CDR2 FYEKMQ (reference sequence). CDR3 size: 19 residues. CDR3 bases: TGTGCCAGCAGCTTAAATCCCCCGGGACAGGGGGCCTTTGGCTATGGCTACACCTTC. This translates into CASSLNPPGQGAFGYGYTF.

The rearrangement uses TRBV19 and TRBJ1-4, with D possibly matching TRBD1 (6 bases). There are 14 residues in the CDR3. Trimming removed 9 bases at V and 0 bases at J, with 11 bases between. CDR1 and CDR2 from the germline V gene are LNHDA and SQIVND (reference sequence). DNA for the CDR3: TGTGCCAGCTCAGGGGATGCAACTAATGAAAAACTGTTTTTT. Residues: CASSGDATNEKLFF.

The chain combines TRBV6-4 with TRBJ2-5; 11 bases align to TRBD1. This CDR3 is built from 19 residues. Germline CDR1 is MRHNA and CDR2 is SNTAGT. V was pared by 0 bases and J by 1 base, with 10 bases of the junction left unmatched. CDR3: CASSDSTPGTGGIQETQYF. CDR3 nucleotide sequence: TGTGCCAGCAGTGACTCGACTCCCGGGACAGGGGGGATCCAAGAGACCCAGTACTTC.

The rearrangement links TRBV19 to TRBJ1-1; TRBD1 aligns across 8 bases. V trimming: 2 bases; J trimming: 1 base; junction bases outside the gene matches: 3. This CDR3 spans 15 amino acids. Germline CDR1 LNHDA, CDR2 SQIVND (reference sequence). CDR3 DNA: TGTGCCAGTAGTATAACAGGGGGTGAGAACACTGAAGCTTTCTTT. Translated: CASSITGGENTEAFF.

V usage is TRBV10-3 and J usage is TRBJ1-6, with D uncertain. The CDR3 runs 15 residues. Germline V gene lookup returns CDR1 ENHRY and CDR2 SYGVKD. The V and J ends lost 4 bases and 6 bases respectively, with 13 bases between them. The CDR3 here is CAISVQSVGNSPLHF. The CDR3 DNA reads TGTGCCATCAGTGTACAGTCCGTCGGTAATTCACCCCTCCACTTT.

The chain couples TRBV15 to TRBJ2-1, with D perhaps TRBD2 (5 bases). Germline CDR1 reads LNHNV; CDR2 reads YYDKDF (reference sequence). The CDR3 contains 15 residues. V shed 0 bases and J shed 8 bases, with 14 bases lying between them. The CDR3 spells CATSRDGPGLDEQFF. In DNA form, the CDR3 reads TGTGCCACCAGCAGAGACGGGCCGGGGTTGGATGAGCAGTTCTTC.

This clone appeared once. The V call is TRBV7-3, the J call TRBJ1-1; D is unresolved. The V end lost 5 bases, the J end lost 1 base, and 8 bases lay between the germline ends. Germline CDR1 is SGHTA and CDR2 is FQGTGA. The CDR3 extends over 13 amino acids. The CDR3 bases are TGTGCCAGCAGCCGAGCCTGGAACACTGAAGCTTTCTTT. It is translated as CASSRAWNTEAFF.

CDR3 DNA: TGTGCCAGTAGTATAGGCGGGATGACAGGGGTAAAGAATCAGCCCCAGCATTTT. Translation gives CASSIGGMTGVKNQPQHF. The V call is TRBV19, the J call TRBJ1-5, with 8 bases aligning to TRBD1. Germline CDR1 and CDR2: LNHDA and SQIVND (reference sequence). V lost 1 base, J lost 4 bases, and 12 bases stayed unmatched. This CDR3 is 18 amino acids long.

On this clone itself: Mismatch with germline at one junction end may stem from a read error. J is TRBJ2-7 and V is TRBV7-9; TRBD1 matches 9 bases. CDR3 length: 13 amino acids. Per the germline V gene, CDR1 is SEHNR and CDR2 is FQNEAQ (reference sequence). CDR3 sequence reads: CASSLQGASEQYF. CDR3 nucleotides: TGTGCCAGTAGCTTACAGGGGGCTAGCGAGCAGTACTTC.

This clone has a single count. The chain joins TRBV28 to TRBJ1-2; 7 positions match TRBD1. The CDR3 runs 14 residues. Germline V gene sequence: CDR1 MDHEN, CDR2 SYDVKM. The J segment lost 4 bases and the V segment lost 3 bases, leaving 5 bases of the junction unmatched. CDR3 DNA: TGTGCCAGCAGTTTTTCCCAGGGGGGCTATGGCTACACCTTC. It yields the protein CASSFSQGGYGYTF.

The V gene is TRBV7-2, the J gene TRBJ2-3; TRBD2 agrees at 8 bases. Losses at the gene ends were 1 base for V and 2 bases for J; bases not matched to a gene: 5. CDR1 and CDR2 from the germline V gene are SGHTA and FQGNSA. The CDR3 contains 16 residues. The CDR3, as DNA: TGTGCCAGCAGCTTAGATAGCGGGATGGTCACAGATACGCAGTATTTT. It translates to CASSLDSGMVTDTQYF.

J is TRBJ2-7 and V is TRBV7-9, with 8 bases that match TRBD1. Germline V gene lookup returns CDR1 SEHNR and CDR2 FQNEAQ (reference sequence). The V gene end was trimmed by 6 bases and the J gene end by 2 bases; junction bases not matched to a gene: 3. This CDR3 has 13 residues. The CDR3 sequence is CASSPRGPYEQYF. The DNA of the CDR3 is TGTGCCAGCAGTCCCAGGGGGCCCTACGAGCAGTACTTC.

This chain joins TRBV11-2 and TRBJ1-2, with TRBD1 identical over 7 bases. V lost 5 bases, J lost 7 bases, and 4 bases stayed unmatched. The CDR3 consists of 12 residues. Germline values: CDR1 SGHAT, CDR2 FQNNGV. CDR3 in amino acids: CASSPDRAGYTF. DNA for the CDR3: TGTGCCAGCAGCCCAGACAGGGCTGGCTACACCTTC.

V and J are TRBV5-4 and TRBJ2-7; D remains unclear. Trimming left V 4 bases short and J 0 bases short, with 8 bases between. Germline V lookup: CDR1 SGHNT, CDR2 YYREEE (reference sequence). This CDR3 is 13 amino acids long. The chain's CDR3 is CASSTESSYEQYF. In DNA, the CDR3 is TGTGCCAGCAGCACGGAGAGCTCCTACGAGCAGTACTTC. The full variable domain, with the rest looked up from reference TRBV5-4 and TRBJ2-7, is ETGVTQSPTHLIKTRGQQVTLRCSSQSGHNTVSWYQQALGQGPQFIFQYYREEENGRGNFPPRFSGLQFPNYSSELNVNALELDDSALYLCASSTESSYEQYFGPGTRLTVT.

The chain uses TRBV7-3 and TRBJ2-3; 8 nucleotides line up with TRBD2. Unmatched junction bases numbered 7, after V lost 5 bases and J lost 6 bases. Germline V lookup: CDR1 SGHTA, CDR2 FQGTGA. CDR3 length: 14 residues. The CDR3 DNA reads TGTGCCAGCAGCCAAGTCGGGGGGGAGGATACGCAGTATTTT. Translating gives CASSQVGGEDTQYF.

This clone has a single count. CDR3 coding DNA: TGTGCCACCAGCAGAGGAAGTAAGATCATCGGAGAAAAACTGTTTTTT. This gives the protein CATSRGSKIIGEKLFF. The V and J genes are TRBV15 and TRBJ1-4; D unclear. Germline CDR1 reads LNHNV; CDR2 reads YYDKDF (reference sequence). This CDR3 region has 16 residues. Trimming took off 1 base at V and 8 bases at J, with 17 bases between the two ends.

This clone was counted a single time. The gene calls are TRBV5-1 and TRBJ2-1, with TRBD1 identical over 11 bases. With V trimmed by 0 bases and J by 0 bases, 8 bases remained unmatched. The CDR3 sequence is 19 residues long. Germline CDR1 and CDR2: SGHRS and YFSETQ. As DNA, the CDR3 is TGCGCCAGCAGCTTGGTCGGGACAGGGGGACCTAGCTCCTACAATGAGCAGTTCTTC. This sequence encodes CASSLVGTGGPSSYNEQFF.

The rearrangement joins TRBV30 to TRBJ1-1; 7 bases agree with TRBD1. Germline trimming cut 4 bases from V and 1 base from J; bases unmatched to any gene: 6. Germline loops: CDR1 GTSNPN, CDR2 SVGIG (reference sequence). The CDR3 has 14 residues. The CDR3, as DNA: TGTGCCTGGATGCTGGGGACAGCGAACACTGAAGCTTTCTTT. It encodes CAWMLGTANTEAFF. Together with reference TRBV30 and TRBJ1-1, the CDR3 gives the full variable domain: SQTIHQWPATLVQPVGSPLSLECTVEGTSNPNLYWYRQAAGRGLQLLFYSVGIGQISSEVPQNLSASRPQDRQFILSSKKLLLSDSGFYLCAWMLGTANTEAFFGQGTRLTVV.

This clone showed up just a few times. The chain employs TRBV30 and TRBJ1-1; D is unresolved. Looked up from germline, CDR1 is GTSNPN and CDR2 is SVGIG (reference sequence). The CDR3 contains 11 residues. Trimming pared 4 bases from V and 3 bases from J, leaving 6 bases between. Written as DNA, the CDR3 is TGTGCCTGGACAGACTACACTGAAGCTTTCTTT. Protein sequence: CAWTDYTEAFF.

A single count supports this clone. The CDR3 here is CASSLASRGEQYF. CDR3 in DNA: TGCGCCAGCAGCTTGGCCAGTCGGGGCGAGCAGTACTTC. This chain links TRBV5-1 with TRBJ2-7; the D gene is possibly TRBD2 (5 bases). The germline V gene has CDR1 SGHRS and CDR2 YFSETQ. CDR3 length: 13 residues. Between the trimmed V and J ends, which lost 0 bases and 6 bases, there was a span of 10 bases.

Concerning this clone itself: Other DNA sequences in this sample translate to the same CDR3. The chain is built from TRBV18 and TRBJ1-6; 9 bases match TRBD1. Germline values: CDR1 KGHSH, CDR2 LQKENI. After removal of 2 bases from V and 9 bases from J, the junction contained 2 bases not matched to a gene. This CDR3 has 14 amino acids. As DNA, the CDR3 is TGTGCCAGCTCACCAGGGACAGGGACTTCACCCCTCCACTTT. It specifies CASSPGTGTSPLHF.

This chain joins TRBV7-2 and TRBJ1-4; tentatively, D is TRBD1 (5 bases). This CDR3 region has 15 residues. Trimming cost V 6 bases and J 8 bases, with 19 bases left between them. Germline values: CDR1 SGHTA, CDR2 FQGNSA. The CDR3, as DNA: TGTGCCAGCAGTCAACGTCCAGGGCAGGGCGAAAAACTGTTTTTT. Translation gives CASSQRPGQGEKLFF.

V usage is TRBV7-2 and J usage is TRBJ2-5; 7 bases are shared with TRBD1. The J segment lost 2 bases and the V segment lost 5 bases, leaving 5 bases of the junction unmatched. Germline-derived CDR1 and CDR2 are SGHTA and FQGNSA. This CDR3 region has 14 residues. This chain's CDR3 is CASSPGQMQETQYF. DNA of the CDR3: TGTGCCAGCAGCCCGGGACAGATGCAAGAGACCCAGTACTTC.

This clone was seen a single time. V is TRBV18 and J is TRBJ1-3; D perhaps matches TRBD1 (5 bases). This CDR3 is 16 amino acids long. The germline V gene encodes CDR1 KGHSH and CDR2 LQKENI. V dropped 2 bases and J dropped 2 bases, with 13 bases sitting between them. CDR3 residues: CASSPIDRGTGNTIYF. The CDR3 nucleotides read TGTGCCAGCTCACCAATTGACCGGGGGACTGGAAACACCATATATTTT.